This T cell receptor beta chain comes out of a study of blood T cells in healthy people across ages. This clonotype was found a few times. V was trimmed by 4 bases and J by 2 bases, leaving 18 bases between them. The CDR3 consists of 16 residues. Germline values: CDR1 MGHRA, CDR2 YSYEKL. Combining a sample-barcoded 5' primer with a J-beta primer mix, a second PCR ran for roughly 7 to 12 cycles. One entry per CDR3 protein, called by TCRdb with MiXCR from the 5' RACE reads. This sample yields 750,000 to 950,000 distinct CDR3 sequences, of which around 24% are seen a single time; 3% belongs to the top ten. The same sample was also used in a study of T cells of mothers and their children.

Material: blood. The chain is built from TRBV4-1 and TRBJ2-7; maybe TRBD2 (6 bases). This receptor was taken from a boy under 18 in good health. CDR3 amino acids: CASSPADRDSTYEQYF. The CDR3 DNA follows: TGCGCCAGCAGCCCAGCGGACCGGGACTCGACCTACGAGCAGTACTTC.